The source of this T cell receptor (beta chain) is a study of neoadjuvant nivolumab and ipilimumab in lung cancer. Regarding the study as a whole: From pretherapy to surgery, tumor richness and clonality rose with dual therapy. Pretherapy blood TCR richness correlated positively with resected tumor richness. Only a single major-pathologic-response sample was available for clonality analysis.

With respect to this clone: The antigen remains unidentified.

V shed 5 bases and J 4 bases; nucleotides not matched to a gene: 7. This CDR3 spans 16 amino acids. Germline V gene sequence: CDR1 SGHVS, CDR2 FNYEAQ. Method: immunoSEQ multiplex PCR; TCRdb's copy keeps in-frame clones and lacks some. The sample lists fewer than 35,000 clones, 90% occurring once. The clonotype originates from an adult with non-small cell lung cancer. The sequenced sample was peripheral blood, obtained after neoadjuvant nivolumab, alone or with ipilimumab, at or shortly before surgery. This chain connects TRBV7-6 to TRBJ2-1; 11 bases map to TRBD2. The chain's CDR3 is CASSLRGTSGYNEQFF. CDR3 sequence (DNA): TGTGCCAGCAGCCTCCGGGGGACTAGCGGTTACAATGAGCAGTTCTTC.